This T cell receptor beta chain was retrieved from a study of CD8 T cells in Susac syndrome. Study background: Treatment status at blood draw for the Susac syndrome patients was therapy-naive, corticosteroids, or intravenous immunoglobulin alone.

Random hexamers were used to reverse transcribe an amount of roughly 0.45 to 1 ug RNA. TCRdb used MiXCR to reprocess the immunoSEQ multiplex PCR reads, holding one entry per CDR3 protein. The sample contains 75,000 to 100,000 distinct CDR3 sequences, about 93% of which appear only once. The patients with Susac syndrome were individuals who fulfilled the recently defined diagnostic criteria for disease that was either definite or probable. Through negative isolation, CD4+ and CD8+ T cells were obtained, while TEMRA cells were enriched using FACS. The CDR3 is 17 residues long. The germline gives CDR1 MNHEY, CDR2 SMNVEV (reference sequence). The V segment lost 5 bases and the J segment 4 bases; nucleotides outside the gene matches: 13.

Specimen: CD8+ T cells from PBMCs. This TCR was sampled from a human donor with Susac syndrome. The chain links TRBV27 to TRBJ2-1, with 8 bases identical to TRBD2. The DNA for the CDR3 is TGTGCCAGCAGTCCGAACGAATATAGCGGGGAGTACAATGAGCAGTTCTTC. Residues: CASSPNEYSGEYNEQFF.